The next 24 T cell receptor beta chains were all read from a single sample in a study of T cell repertoires in cytomegalovirus infection. TCRdb reprocessed the reads via MiXCR and lists one record per CDR3 protein. The top ten hold under 9% of the sample, which has 400,000 or so distinct CDR3 sequences, roughly 18% seen once. The sequenced sample consisted of PBMCs. The receptors come from a human donor in good health (CMV status not recorded). Some clones in this sample may be carry-over from other donors' samples.

This clonotype was seen ten or more times. V usage is TRBV7-2 and J usage is TRBJ2-3; TRBD2 might be the D (5 bases). The V end was cut by 5 bases, the J end by 8 bases, with 20 bases between. Germline lookup yields CDR1 SGHTA and CDR2 FQGNSA. This CDR3 contains 15 residues. The CDR3: CASSLRMPTEGTQYF. The CDR3 bases are TGTGCCAGCAGCCTACGGATGCCCACAGAGGGTACGCAGTATTTT.

This clonotype was seen repeatedly, ten times or more. The chain employs TRBV7-2 and TRBJ2-2; D might be TRBD1 or TRBD2, each matching 5 bases. V dropped 4 bases and J dropped 0 bases, with 6 bases sitting between them. Germline V gives CDR1 SGHTA, CDR2 FQGNSA. The CDR3 contains 14 residues. The DNA of the CDR3 is TGTGCCAGCAGCTGGGGGACGAACACCGGGGAGCTGTTTTTT. Protein sequence: CASSWGTNTGELFF.

In this sample, this clonotype turned up a few times. Here the CDR3 DNA reads TGTGCCAGCAGACCGGACTCATACTCTGAAGCTTTCTTT. This translates into CASRPDSYSEAFF. The chain carries TRBV6-1 and TRBJ1-1; D is unclear. This CDR3 is built from 13 residues. Germline CDR1 and CDR2: MNHNS and SASEGT. V was trimmed by 6 bases and J by 6 bases, leaving 14 bases between them.

Points on this clonotype: A much larger clone differs by one base, so this may be a read error. The chain uses TRBV6-6 and TRBJ2-7; D unresolved. The germline V gene has CDR1 MNHNY and CDR2 SVGAGI (reference sequence). Trimming removed 4 bases at V and 5 bases at J, with 6 bases between. CDR3 size: 11 residues. The chain's CDR3 is CASSCRDEQYF. The CDR3 coding sequence is TGTGCCAGCAGTTGCCGGGACGAGCAGTACTTC.

This clonotype has ten or more counts. The chain couples TRBV7-9 to TRBJ2-5, with D hard to call. The CDR3 length is 14 residues. V lost 8 bases, J lost 1 base, and 14 bases lay in between. The germline V gene has CDR1 SEHNR and CDR2 FQNEAQ (reference sequence). CDR3 DNA: TGTGCCAGCCCCGACCCAACGGGCCAAGAGACCCAGTACTTC. This translates into CASPDPTGQETQYF.

V and J are TRBV19 and TRBJ1-2; D gene uncertain. V gave up 4 bases and J gave up 3 bases, with 21 bases separating them. The CDR3 is 17 amino acids. Germline V gene lookup returns CDR1 LNHDA and CDR2 SQIVND (reference sequence). CDR3: CASSRAGRQEGDYGYTF. CDR3 sequence (DNA): TGTGCCAGTAGTAGGGCTGGACGGCAGGAGGGCGACTATGGCTACACCTTC.

This clonotype was counted ten times or more. This chain joins TRBV7-2 and TRBJ2-5, with TRBD1 matching 10 bases. Per germline, CDR1 SGHTA and CDR2 FQGNSA. V was clipped by 7 bases and J by 4 bases; unmatched bases: 15. The CDR3 loop spans 17 amino acids. The CDR3, as DNA: TGTGCCAGCACTAGGACAGGGGGGTTCGCGGGTCGAGAGACCCAGTACTTC. It encodes CASTRTGGFAGRETQYF.

The table lists this clonotype with a few counts. This chain connects TRBV12-3 or TRBV12-4 to TRBJ1-1; TRBD1 might be the D (6 bases). The CDR3 extends over 15 amino acids. The germline V and J ends were trimmed by 2 bases and 6 bases, with 16 bases remaining between them. Written as DNA, the CDR3 is TGTGCCAGCAGTTTATCTGGGGGCTGGGCCCCTGAAGCTTTCTTT. It encodes CASSLSGGWAPEAFF.

At least ten counts were recorded for this clonotype. V is TRBV7-9 and J is TRBJ1-1, with 8 bases identical to TRBD1. The CDR3 has 17 residues. Germline V gives CDR1 SEHNR, CDR2 FQNEAQ (reference sequence). The V gene end was trimmed by 3 bases and the J gene end by 0 bases; junction bases not matched to a gene: 9. CDR3 residues: CASSFPDRDPMNTEAFF. CDR3 nucleotide sequence: TGTGCCAGCAGCTTTCCGGACAGGGACCCCATGAACACTGAAGCTTTCTTT.

The rearrangement joins TRBV2 to TRBJ2-5; TRBD2 matches at 11 bases. The CDR3 runs to 14 residues. Unmatched junction bases numbered 4, after V lost 7 bases and J lost 3 bases. Germline CDR1 is SNHLY and CDR2 is FYNNEI. The chain's CDR3 is CASKKLAGEETQYF. In nucleotides, the CDR3 is TGTGCCAGCAAGAAACTAGCGGGGGAAGAGACCCAGTACTTC.

Many counts were recorded for this clonotype. V gene TRBV12-3 or TRBV12-4 combines with J gene TRBJ1-1, with 8 bases matching TRBD1. J was trimmed by 5 bases and V by 9 bases; bases with no gene match: 11. The CDR3 spans 14 residues. The CDR3 region has the DNA TGTGCCAGTACCACTCAGGGGGCTGGGACTGAAGCTTTCTTT. Amino acid sequence: CASTTQGAGTEAFF.

In its sample, this clonotype was seen many times. The genes are TRBV7-2 and TRBJ2-3, with a possible D match to TRBD2 (5 bases). CDR3 length: 13 amino acids. The V and J ends lost 3 bases and 6 bases respectively, with 10 bases between them. The germline V gene has CDR1 SGHTA and CDR2 FQGNSA. CDR3 in DNA: TGTGCCAGCAGCTTGGAGGTTCGGGATACGCAGTATTTT. Residues: CASSLEVRDTQYF.

In this sample, this clonotype turned up many times. The chain links TRBV7-2 to TRBJ2-3; no clear D gene. The length of the CDR3 is 15 residues. V was cut by 5 bases and J by 5 bases, with 17 bases left in between. CDR1 is SGHTA, CDR2 FQGNSA, per germline. DNA of the CDR3: TGTGCCAGCAGCCCCTTCGCGGCGGCAGGAGATACGCAGTATTTT. Translation gives CASSPFAAAGDTQYF.

Many counts were recorded for this clonotype. The rearrangement links TRBV7-2 to TRBJ1-1; the D is unclear. CDR1 and CDR2 (germline): SGHTA, FQGNSA. The CDR3 has 12 amino acids. Trimming took off 1 base at V and 10 bases at J, with 10 bases between the two ends. The CDR3 sequence: CASSLVAVRAFF. The CDR3 bases are TGTGCCAGCAGCTTAGTGGCGGTTAGAGCTTTCTTT.

At least ten counts were recorded for this clonotype. The chain is built from TRBV7-8 and TRBJ2-7, with D perhaps given as TRBD1 or TRBD2 (5 bases each). The CDR3 runs to 13 residues. Germline values: CDR1 SGHVS, CDR2 FQNEAQ. The ends were cut back, 5 bases at V and 6 bases at J, with 14 bases in the middle. Here the CDR3 reads CASSPGPYLEQYF. CDR3 nucleotides: TGTGCCAGCAGCCCGGGACCTTATCTCGAGCAGTACTTC.

The chain links TRBV30 to TRBJ2-7, with D perhaps given as TRBD1 or TRBD2 (5 bases each). Trimming took 2 bases from V and 6 from J, leaving 14 bases between them. Germline lookup yields CDR1 GTSNPN and CDR2 SVGIG (reference sequence). The CDR3 length is 13 residues. In DNA, the CDR3 is TGTGCCTGGAGTCTTGGGGGAAGGACCGAGCAGTACTTC. Translating it yields CAWSLGGRTEQYF.

The rearrangement links TRBV19 to TRBJ2-5; 8 bases line up with TRBD1. Per germline, CDR1 LNHDA and CDR2 SQIVND (reference sequence). The CDR3 contains 14 residues. With V trimmed by 7 bases and J by 2 bases, 6 bases remained unmatched. CDR3 residues: CASTPDRGQETQYF. CDR3 nucleotides: TGTGCCAGTACCCCTGACAGGGGACAAGAGACCCAGTACTTC.

The chain links TRBV20-1 to TRBJ1-5; D is perhaps TRBD1 (5 bases). CDR1 and CDR2 (germline): DFQATT, SNEGSKA (reference sequence). The V gene lost 2 bases and the J gene lost 3 bases, with 8 bases spanning the gap. The CDR3 has 13 residues. CDR3 loop: CSARRGNNQPQHF. CDR3 DNA sequence: TGCAGTGCTAGACGGGGGAACAATCAGCCCCAGCATTTT.

The chain is built from TRBV7-8 and TRBJ1-4; D unclear. From germline, CDR1 is SGHVS and CDR2 FQNEAQ. CDR3 length equals 14 residues. V shed 4 bases and J shed 3 bases, with 9 bases lying between them. The CDR3 loop reads CASSSGQSNEKLFF. CDR3 DNA: TGTGCCAGCAGCTCCGGGCAGTCTAATGAAAAACTGTTTTTT.

The chain has TRBV6-2 or TRBV6-3 and TRBJ1-1; D not certain. The CDR3 contains 17 residues. The V gene lost 6 bases and the J gene lost 1 base, with 21 bases spanning the gap. Germline V lookup: CDR1 MNHEY, CDR2 SVGEGT. CDR3 region: CASSGPLGRLGNTEAFF. DNA of the CDR3: TGTGCCAGCAGCGGTCCCCTCGGACGTCTGGGGAACACTGAAGCTTTCTTT.

The table lists this clonotype with many counts. The chain is built from TRBV28 and TRBJ1-1; D is perhaps TRBD1 (5 bases). V was trimmed by 4 bases and J by 3 bases, leaving 12 bases between them. Germline V lookup: CDR1 MDHEN, CDR2 SYDVKM. CDR3 length equals 14 residues. CDR3 residues: CASSYLGGYTEAFF. DNA of the CDR3: TGTGCCAGCAGTTACCTCGGGGGGTACACTGAAGCTTTCTTT.

The CDR3 DNA is TGTGCCAGCAGTGAGCCCGGAGTAATCTACAATGAGCAGTTCTTC. Its translation: CASSEPGVIYNEQFF. The J gene is TRBJ2-1, the V gene TRBV2, with D uncertain. This CDR3 contains 15 residues. Trimming pared 3 bases from V and 3 bases from J, leaving 12 bases between. The V gene's germline CDR1 is SNHLY and CDR2 FYNNEI.

This clonotype was detected many times. The rearrangement links TRBV5-4 to TRBJ2-3; D unresolved. Germline-derived CDR1 and CDR2 are SGHNT and YYREEE (reference sequence). The CDR3 extends over 15 amino acids. Trimming pared 0 bases from V and 4 bases from J, leaving 12 bases between. The CDR3 is CASSLEGKRPDTQYF. The CDR3 DNA reads TGTGCCAGCAGCTTGGAGGGTAAAAGGCCAGATACGCAGTATTTT.

At least ten counts were recorded for this clonotype. The chain employs TRBV7-9 and TRBJ2-3; D might be TRBD2 (6 bases). Germline V gene lookup returns CDR1 SEHNR and CDR2 FQNEAQ (reference sequence). The CDR3 sequence is 15 residues long. Trimming stripped 7 bases from V and 4 bases from J, with 18 bases between. The CDR3 here is CASTDGDWRADTQYF. The CDR3 nucleotides read TGTGCCAGCACGGACGGGGATTGGAGGGCAGATACGCAGTATTTT.